This T cell receptor (beta chain) was sequenced for a study of blood T cell repertoires in COVID-19. Study details: Specimens from acute and convalescent COVID-19 originated in the United States, Italy and Spain. Sources were T cells, B-cell-depleted T cells, or PBMCs; the material itself was cDNA or gDNA.

Original processing methods: Amplification of reference gene primers was used by the study to estimate nucleated cell counts. Data came from immunoSEQ multiplex PCR; TCRdb stores just in-frame clones and leaves some out. The V and J calls and clone size come from that table; D and trimming were worked out from the DNA. The profile shows around 280,000 clones, approximately 83% of them singletons. This clone was counted between two and nine times. Germline V CDR1 and CDR2: LNHDA, SQIVND (reference sequence). The V gene end was trimmed by 9 bases and the J gene end by 4 bases; junction bases not matched to a gene: 2. CDR3 length: 12 residues.

This TCR was recovered from a woman aged 30 to 39 who had recovered from COVID-19. V and J are TRBV19 and TRBJ1-4, with TRBD1 matching 7 bases. The sample consisted of peripheral blood. CDR3 in DNA: TGTGCCAGGGACAGGAATAATGAAAAACTGTTTTTT. It specifies CARDRNNEKLFF.